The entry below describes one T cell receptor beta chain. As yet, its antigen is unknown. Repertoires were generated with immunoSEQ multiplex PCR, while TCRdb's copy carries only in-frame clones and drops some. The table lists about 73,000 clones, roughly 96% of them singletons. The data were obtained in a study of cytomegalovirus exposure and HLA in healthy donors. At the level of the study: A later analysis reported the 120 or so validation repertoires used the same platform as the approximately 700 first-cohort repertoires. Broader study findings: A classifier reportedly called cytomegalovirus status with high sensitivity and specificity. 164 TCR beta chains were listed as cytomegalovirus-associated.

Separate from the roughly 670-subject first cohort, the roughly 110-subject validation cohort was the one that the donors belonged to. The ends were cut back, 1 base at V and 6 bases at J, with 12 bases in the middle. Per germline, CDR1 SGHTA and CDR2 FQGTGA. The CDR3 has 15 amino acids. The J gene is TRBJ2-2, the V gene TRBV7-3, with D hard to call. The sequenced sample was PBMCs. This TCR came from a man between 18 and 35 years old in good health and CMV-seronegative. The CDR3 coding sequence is TGTGCCAGCAGCTTAAAACAAACAGTAGCCGGGGAGCTGTTTTTT. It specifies CASSLKQTVAGELFF.